Listed here are 22 T cell receptor beta chains from one sample, sequenced in a study of cytotoxic CD8 clonotypes in ibrutinib-treated CLL. Some clones are missing from TCRdb's copy, which holds only in-frame ones; the method was immunoSEQ multiplex PCR. In the table there are around 40,000 clones, 71% of which are singletons. This specimen consisted of PBMCs, obtained at disease progression, from a patient treated with ibrutinib. These receptors were obtained from a human donor with chronic lymphocytic leukemia.

About this clone: One base separates it from a far larger clone, so it is likely a read error. This sample includes further DNA sequences coding for the same CDR3. This chain uses TRBV25-1 with TRBJ2-5; 7 bases map to TRBD2. This CDR3 spans 14 amino acids. Looked up from germline, CDR1 is MGHDK and CDR2 is SYGVNS. CDR3 sequence (DNA): TGCGCCAGCAGTGAATTGGCCGGGGGGGAGACCCAGTACTTC. Protein product: CASSELAGGETQYF.

This clone was seen more than once but under ten times. The chain uses TRBV5-1 and TRBJ2-5; 13 nucleotides match TRBD2. Germline V gives CDR1 SGHRS, CDR2 YFSETQ. The CDR3 covers 17 residues. Trimming removed 4 bases from V and 7 bases from J; junction bases left unmatched: 13. CDR3 protein: CASSLGGTSGAPGTQYF. CDR3 coding DNA: TGCGCCAGCAGCCTCGGGGGGACTAGCGGGGCCCCAGGGACCCAGTACTTC.

The rearrangement joins TRBV5-1 to TRBJ2-3; 7 nucleotides align to TRBD1. The germline gives CDR1 SGHRS, CDR2 YFSETQ. There are 13 residues in the CDR3. The J segment lost 10 bases and the V segment lost 4 bases, leaving 9 bases of the junction unmatched. CDR3 DNA sequence: TGCGCCAGCAGCCCCCAAGACGGACAGGCGCAGTATTTT. Its protein is CASSPQDGQAQYF. The full variable domain, rest sourced from reference TRBV5-1 and TRBJ2-3, is KAGVTQTPRYLIKTRGQQVTLSCSPISGHRSVSWYQQTPGQGLQFLFEYFSETQRNKGNFPGRFSGRQFSNSRSEMNVSTLELGDSALYLCASSPQDGQAQYFGPGTRLTVL.

This clone has just a few counts. The rearrangement links TRBV6-5 to TRBJ2-7, with 8 bases that match TRBD1. Trimming cost V 2 bases and J 0 bases; bases outside gene matches: 3. Per the germline V gene, CDR1 is MNHEY and CDR2 is SVGAGI. The CDR3 contains 15 residues. The CDR3 sequence is CASSYGTGISYEQYF. The CDR3 DNA follows: TGTGCCAGCAGTTACGGGACAGGCATCTCCTACGAGCAGTACTTC.

The rearrangement joins TRBV2 to TRBJ2-5; 7 positions agree with TRBD1. V lost 7 bases and J lost 2; bases outside the gene matches: 7. CDR1 and CDR2 (germline): SNHLY, FYNNEI. The CDR3 length is 14 residues. The CDR3 reads CASKWGQLQETQYF. As DNA, the CDR3 is TGTGCCAGCAAATGGGGACAGTTACAAGAGACCCAGTACTTC.

This clone was picked up a small number of times. Other DNA sequences in this specimen translate into the identical CDR3. This rearrangement joins TRBV5-1 to TRBJ2-5, with TRBD2 matching over 9 bases. The V gene's germline CDR1 is SGHRS and CDR2 YFSETQ. V lost 0 bases and J lost 2; bases outside the gene matches: 2. The CDR3 covers 15 residues. CDR3: CASSLGRGGQETQYF. The CDR3 bases are TGCGCCAGCAGCTTGGGGCGGGGGGGGCAAGAGACCCAGTACTTC.

The genes are TRBV7-9 and TRBJ1-1; TRBD1 is a possible D gene (5 bases). The CDR3 is 17 residues long. The germline CDR1 and CDR2 sequences are SEHNR and FQNEAQ (reference sequence). Trimming cost V 6 bases and J 5 bases, with 25 bases left between them. The CDR3 is CASSSIGGSGAGTEAFF. CDR3 sequence (DNA): TGTGCCAGCAGTAGTATTGGGGGTTCAGGAGCTGGGACTGAAGCTTTCTTT.

The V gene is TRBV28, the J gene TRBJ2-7, with 10 positions matching TRBD2. The germline V gene has CDR1 MDHEN and CDR2 SYDVKM. The CDR3 spans 16 residues. The junction had 7 bases not matched to a gene; V was cut back by 2 bases and J by 3 bases. In DNA form, the CDR3 reads TGTGCCAGCAGTTTAAGGGCCCTAGCGGGGGACTACGAGCAGTACTTC. It yields the protein CASSLRALAGDYEQYF.

In its sample, this clone was seen once. J is TRBJ2-7 and V is TRBV11-2, with TRBD1 matching 8 bases. V lost 5 bases, J lost 2 bases, and 2 bases stayed unmatched. Looked up from germline, CDR1 is SGHAT and CDR2 is FQNNGV. This CDR3 comprises 13 residues. This CDR3 reads CASSRDRTYEQYF. In DNA, the CDR3 is TGTGCCAGCAGCCGGGACAGGACCTACGAGCAGTACTTC.

This clone was recorded many times. The gene calls are TRBV5-4 and TRBJ2-7, with TRBD2 matching 9 bases. After removal of 2 bases from V and 9 bases from J, the junction contained 9 bases not matched to a gene. CDR1 is SGHNT and CDR2 is YYREEE in the germline V gene (reference sequence). There are 14 residues in the CDR3. CDR3 bases: TGTGCCAGCAGCTTTGGCGGAGCGGGGGGACGGCAGTACTTC. This encodes CASSFGGAGGRQYF.

There are a few counts of this clone. The rearrangement links TRBV6-1 to TRBJ2-7; possibly TRBD1 or TRBD2 for D (6 bases each). The V gene's germline CDR1 is MNHNS and CDR2 SASEGT. V dropped 3 bases and J dropped 0 bases, with 15 bases sitting between them. This CDR3 region has 16 residues. CDR3 amino acids: CASSDRGPPSSYEQYF. CDR3 in DNA: TGTGCCAGCAGTGACCGGGGGCCCCCCAGCTCCTACGAGCAGTACTTC.

V usage is TRBV29-1 and J usage is TRBJ1-4; 7 positions match TRBD1. Germline V gene data show CDR1 as SQVTM and CDR2 as ANQGSEA. The CDR3 contains 13 residues. After removal of 7 bases from V and 5 bases from J, the junction contained 7 bases not matched to a gene. This CDR3 reads CSAEDRRNEKLFF. The CDR3, as DNA: TGCAGCGCTGAGGACAGGAGGAATGAAAAACTGTTTTTT.

DNA of the CDR3: TGTGCCAGCAGTTATTGGCAGAGCTACACCGGGGAGCTGTTTTTT. It encodes CASSYWQSYTGELFF. The chain is built from TRBV6-5 and TRBJ2-2; D gene uncertain. CDR3 length: 15 amino acids. In germline, CDR1 is MNHEY, CDR2 SVGAGI. Trimming removed 3 bases at V and 3 bases at J, with 11 bases between.

V is TRBV6-5 and J is TRBJ1-6; D perhaps matches TRBD1 (6 bases). This CDR3 comprises 16 residues. V lost 0 bases, J lost 7 bases, and 13 bases lay in between. Germline assignment: CDR1 MNHEY and CDR2 SVGAGI. DNA of the CDR3: TGTGCCAGCAGTTACTCCGTGAGGCAGGGGAATTCACCCCTCCACTTT. Translation: CASSYSVRQGNSPLHF.

The rearrangement uses TRBV11-2 and TRBJ1-1, with D perhaps TRBD1 (5 bases). CDR1 is SGHAT and CDR2 is FQNNGV in the germline V gene. The CDR3 loop spans 14 amino acids. Trimming shortened V by 4 bases and J by 0 bases, and 9 bases separated the two germline ends. The CDR3 region is CASSWGTVNTEAFF. For the CDR3, the DNA is TGTGCCAGCAGCTGGGGGACGGTGAACACTGAAGCTTTCTTT. The entire variable domain, with the rest obtained from reference TRBV11-2 and TRBJ1-1, is as follows: EAGVAQSPRYKIIEKRQSVAFWCNPISGHATLYWYQQILGQGPKLLIQFQNNGVVDDSQLPKDRFSAERLKGVDSTLKIQPAKLEDSAVYLCASSWGTVNTEAFFGQGTRLTVV.

The chain carries TRBV11-2 and TRBJ2-3, with 8 positions matching TRBD2. This CDR3 is 15 amino acids long. V gave up 3 bases and J gave up 1 base; unmatched junction bases: 3. Germline CDR1 reads SGHAT; CDR2 reads FQNNGV. The CDR3 sequence: CASSFGAGGTDTQYF. In DNA form, the CDR3 reads TGTGCCAGCAGCTTTGGAGCGGGGGGCACAGATACGCAGTATTTT.

There are a few counts of this clone. This chain uses TRBV27 with TRBJ2-3; D call uncertain. Germline-derived CDR1 and CDR2 are MNHEY and SMNVEV (reference sequence). V gave up 8 bases and J gave up 0 bases, with 15 bases separating them. CDR3 length: 15 residues. CDR3 DNA sequence: TGTGCCAGCGGAGCCATCGTAACTAGCACAGATACGCAGTATTTT. Translating it yields CASGAIVTSTDTQYF.

The chain has TRBV5-4 and TRBJ1-6; D uncertain. The germline gives CDR1 SGHNT, CDR2 YYREEE (reference sequence). V was pared by 6 bases and J by 1 base, with 8 bases between. This CDR3 has 14 residues. CDR3 amino acids: CASKRESYNSPLHF. The CDR3 region has the DNA TGTGCCAGCAAAAGGGAATCCTATAATTCACCCCTCCACTTT.

For this clone: Within the sample, other DNA sequences also encode this same CDR3. This chain uses TRBV27 with TRBJ1-1; D is perhaps TRBD1 (5 bases). Germline V gives CDR1 MNHEY, CDR2 SMNVEV (reference sequence). The CDR3 length is 15 residues. The ends were cut back, 1 base at V and 4 bases at J, with 13 bases in the middle. CDR3 nucleotides: TGTGCCAGCAGTTTATTGGGGGGTGAGGGCACTGAAGCTTTCTTT. It encodes CASSLLGGEGTEAFF.

In its sample, this clone was seen a few times. This sequence joins TRBV5-4 and TRBJ1-2; weak D call: TRBD1 (5 bases). Trimming left V 0 bases short and J 2 bases short, with 11 bases between. Germline V CDR1 and CDR2: SGHNT, YYREEE (reference sequence). The length of the CDR3 is 15 residues. The CDR3 sequence: CASSLAGDSNYGYTF. As DNA, the CDR3 is TGTGCCAGCAGCTTGGCGGGGGATTCCAACTATGGCTACACCTTC. Looking up the rest from reference TRBV5-4 and TRBJ1-2 gives the full variable domain: ETGVTQSPTHLIKTRGQQVTLRCSSQSGHNTVSWYQQALGQGPQFIFQYYREEENGRGNFPPRFSGLQFPNYSSELNVNALELDDSALYLCASSLAGDSNYGYTFGSGTRLTVV.

The chain carries TRBV6-1 and TRBJ2-5; the D gene could be TRBD1 or TRBD2 (5 bases each). Germline CDR1 is MNHNS and CDR2 is SASEGT. The CDR3 runs 14 residues. V was cut by 2 bases and J by 7 bases, with 14 bases left in between. The DNA of the CDR3 is TGTGCCAGCAGTGAAAAGAGCTTTGGGGGGACCCAGTACTTC. This gives the protein CASSEKSFGGTQYF.

The chain couples TRBV9 to TRBJ2-3; D may correspond to TRBD1 or TRBD2 (5 bases each). The V gene's germline CDR1 is SGDLS and CDR2 YYNGEE. The CDR3 has 14 amino acids. The V end lost 4 bases, the J end lost 0 bases, and 9 bases lay between the germline ends. CDR3 amino acids: CASSPGRSTDTQYF. Here the CDR3 DNA reads TGTGCCAGCAGCCCGGGACGGAGCACAGATACGCAGTATTTT.